These T cell receptor beta chains were read from a single sample in a study of T cell responses to AZD1222 COVID-19 vaccine. Data came from immunoSEQ multiplex PCR; TCRdb stores just in-frame clones and leaves some out. The table lists some 62,000 clones, 65% to 80% of them singletons. The source was peripheral blood, collected on day 0 of AZD1222 vaccination. These receptors came from an adult in good health. Each CDR3 is given with its conserved first and last residue. D genes are given only for firm matches. The listing skips clone size in some rows; elsewhere it reads once, few, many or a size class.

clone_size	v_call	j_call	d_call	cdr3_nt	cdr3_aa
.	TRBV19	TRBJ1-5	TRBD1	TGTGCCAGTAGTACCGGACAGGGGTATAGCAATCAGCCCCAGCATTTT	CASSTGQGYSNQPQHF
.	TRBV6-5	TRBJ1-2	.	TGTGCCAGCAGAGAGGACTATGGCTACACCTTC	CASREDYGYTF
.	TRBV7-9	TRBJ2-1	TRBD2	TGTGCCAGCAGCTTACCCCCAAGACTAGCGGGGCGTAACAATGAGCAGTTCTTC	CASSLPPRLAGRNNEQFF
once	TRBV7-9	TRBJ2-1	.	TGTGCCAGCAGCTTAGCAGATGGTCTGAACGAGCAGTTCTTC	CASSLADGLNEQFF
.	TRBV24-1	TRBJ2-3	.	TGTGCCACCAGTCAGGGCCCAGATACGCAGTATTTT	CATSQGPDTQYF
.	TRBV3-1/TRBV3-2	TRBJ1-2	.	TGTGCCAGCAGCCAAGGACAGATTAACTATGGCTACACCTTC	CASSQGQINYGYTF
.	TRBV7-2	TRBJ2-6	.	TGTGCCAGCGGGAACTCTGGGGCCAACGTCCTGACTTTC	CASGNSGANVLTF
.	TRBV10-3	TRBJ1-1	TRBD1	TGTGCCATCAGTGAGTTACAGGGGGCTGAAGCTTTCTTT	CAISELQGAEAFF
.	TRBV5-1	TRBJ1-4	TRBD1	TGCGCCAGCAGCGCCAGACAGGGGGCGACTAATGAAAAACTGTTTTTT	CASSARQGATNEKLFF
.	TRBV10-2	TRBJ2-5	.	TGCGCCAGCAGTGACACAGACCAAGAGACCCAGTACTTC	CASSDTDQETQYF
.	TRBV2	TRBJ1-5	TRBD1	TGTGCCAGCCAGACAGGGAATAGCAATCAGCCCCAGCATTTT	CASQTGNSNQPQHF
.	TRBV4-3	TRBJ2-1	.	TGCGCCAGCAGCCAAGATGGGCTAGCGATTAATGAGCAGTTCTTC	CASSQDGLAINEQFF
.	TRBV6-2/TRBV6-3	TRBJ1-5	.	TGTGCCAGCAGTTATGGTGACAGCAATCAGCCCCAGCATTTT	CASSYGDSNQPQHF
.	TRBV3-1/TRBV3-2	TRBJ1-6	.	TGTGCCAGCAGCCAGGTGGGGGGTGATCTCCACTTT	CASSQVGGDLHF
.	TRBV5-5	TRBJ2-6	.	TGTGCCAGCAGCTTGGGGGGTTCTGGGGCCAACGTCCTGACTTTC	CASSLGGSGANVLTF
.	TRBV2	TRBJ2-7	.	TGTGCCAGCAGTACGATCGACAGGTTTGGGGTCTACGAGCAGTACTTC	CASSTIDRFGVYEQYF
.	TRBV4-1	TRBJ2-7	TRBD1	TGCGCCAGCAGCCAAACCAATACCGGGACAGACGAGCAGTACTTC	CASSQTNTGTDEQYF
.	TRBV27	TRBJ2-6	.	TGTGCCAGCACCTCTTGGGGTAGGGGGGCCAACGTCCTGACTTTC	CASTSWGRGANVLTF
.	TRBV5-6	TRBJ1-1	TRBD1	TGTGCCAGCAGCGCACTAAAGGGACAGGGGACCACTGAAGCTTTCTTT	CASSALKGQGTTEAFF
.	TRBV7-8	TRBJ1-5	TRBD1	TGTGCCAGCAGCTTTCGAGACAGGGAGAATCAGCCCCAGCATTTT	CASSFRDRENQPQHF
.	TRBV5-4	TRBJ2-1	TRBD2	TGTGCCAGCAGCTTGAGCGGGGGTAAGAGAGAGCAGTTCTTC	CASSLSGGKREQFF
.	TRBV7-6	TRBJ2-2	.	TGTGCCAGCAGCCAGGGACAAAACACCGGGGAGCTGTTTTTT	CASSQGQNTGELFF
.	TRBV2	TRBJ2-5	.	TGTGCCAGCAGTCCGGGGGGCGGGGAGACCCAGTACTTC	CASSPGGGETQYF
.	TRBV6-2/TRBV6-3	TRBJ2-1	TRBD2	TGTGCCAGCAGCTCTACTAGCGGGGTTTCCTACAATGAGCAGTTCTTC	CASSSTSGVSYNEQFF
few	TRBV2	TRBJ2-2	.	TGTGCCAGCGGAGCGGGTACCGGGGAGCTGTTTTTT	CASGAGTGELFF
.	TRBV21-1	TRBJ2-4	.	TGTGCCAGCAGACCTTCCATTGTGGACTTC	CASRPSIVDF
.	TRBV13	TRBJ2-2	.	TGTGCCAGCAGCTATAGCGGCACCGGGGAGCTGTTTTTT	CASSYSGTGELFF
.	TRBV4-1	TRBJ1-5	.	TGCGCCAGCAGCCCGGCCTTGGGGAGAAATCAGCCCCAGCATTTT	CASSPALGRNQPQHF
few	TRBV4-3	TRBJ2-7	.	TGCGCCAGCAGCCAAGTCGGGGGAACCTACGAGCAGTACTTC	CASSQVGGTYEQYF
.	TRBV1	TRBJ2-2	.	TGCACCAGCAGCCAAGCAGGCCAGACTGCCGGGGAGCTGTTTTTT	CTSSQAGQTAGELFF
.	TRBV5-1	TRBJ2-1	.	TGCGCCAGCAGCTTAGGGAATGAGCAGTTCTTC	CASSLGNEQFF
.	TRBV10-3	TRBJ2-1	TRBD1	TGTGCCATCCAGGACAAGGGACAGGGTCATGGCAATGAGCAGTTCTTC	CAIQDKGQGHGNEQFF
.	TRBV7-2	TRBJ1-3	.	TGTGCCAGCAGCTTAGGCACAGCCGGAAACACCATATATTTT	CASSLGTAGNTIYF
.	TRBV6-5	TRBJ1-1	.	TGTGCCAGCAGTCGGGGGATTGGACAAACTGAAGCTTTCTTT	CASSRGIGQTEAFF
.	TRBV6-5	TRBJ1-4	.	TGTGCCAGCAGTACGGGGTCTAATGAAAAACTGTTTTTT	CASSTGSNEKLFF
.	TRBV2	TRBJ1-4	.	TGTGCCAGCAGCCGAAGGACGGTTATTGGGGAAAAACTGTTTTTT	CASSRRTVIGEKLFF
.	TRBV7-2	TRBJ1-1	.	TGTGCCAGCAGCCGGGGAAGGGGTCTTAACACTGAAGCTTTCTTT	CASSRGRGLNTEAFF
.	TRBV5-5	TRBJ1-4	TRBD1	TGTGCCAGCGGGTCGGGACAGGTTAATGAAAAACTGTTTTTT	CASGSGQVNEKLFF
.	TRBV18	TRBJ2-7	TRBD2	TGTGCCAGCTCAATAACCGGACTAGACTACGAGCAGTACTTC	CASSITGLDYEQYF
.	TRBV7-9	TRBJ2-2	.	TGTGCCAGCAGCTCGACTGCCACCGGGGAGCTGTTTTTT	CASSSTATGELFF
.	TRBV6-2/TRBV6-3	TRBJ2-1	.	TGTGCCAGCACCCCTCCGGGACGGGCTAGAAATGAGCAGTTCTTC	CASTPPGRARNEQFF
.	TRBV19	TRBJ2-2	.	TGTGCCAGTAGCCGCAGGGGCGTAGACACCGGGGAGCTGTTTTTT	CASSRRGVDTGELFF
.	TRBV2	TRBJ2-2	.	TGTGCCAGCAGTGGAGTTCAGGACACCGGGGAGCTGTTTTTT	CASSGVQDTGELFF
.	TRBV25-1	TRBJ1-4	.	TGTGCCAGCAGTGAACTTCAGGATCGGGGGAATAAACTGTTTTTT	CASSELQDRGNKLFF
.	TRBV24-1	TRBJ2-3	.	TGTGCCACCAGTGATTGGGGAGATACGCAGTATTTT	CATSDWGDTQYF
.	TRBV7-2	TRBJ1-3	TRBD1	TGTGCCAGCAGCTTAAGGACAGGACGGGGCTCTGGAAACACCATATATTTT	CASSLRTGRGSGNTIYF
once	TRBV7-2	TRBJ2-1	TRBD2	TGTGCCAGCAGCTTAGGTACTAGCGGGGGGGATGAGCAGTTCTTC	CASSLGTSGGDEQFF
.	TRBV4-3	TRBJ2-2	.	TGCGCCAGCAGCCAAGTTGTATCCGGGGAGCTGTTTTTT	CASSQVVSGELFF
.	TRBV29-1	TRBJ2-1	TRBD1	TGCAGCGTACCCTCGTGGCAGGGGGCATACAATGAGCAGTTCTTC	CSVPSWQGAYNEQFF
.	TRBV12-3/TRBV12-4	TRBJ2-7	TRBD2	TGTGCCAGCAGTTTAACCGGGGGGGCCCAGCAGTACTTC	CASSLTGGAQQYF
few	TRBV7-2	TRBJ2-7	TRBD2	TGTGCCAGCACCCTCGGGGGGGGCTCCTACGAGCAGTACTTC	CASTLGGGSYEQYF
once	TRBV27	TRBJ1-5	.	TGTGCCAGCAGTTCGTACAGAAATCAGCCCCAGCATTTT	CASSSYRNQPQHF
.	TRBV13	TRBJ1-1	.	TGTGCCAGCAGCTCTTACAGGTTTCCTGAAGCTTTCTTT	CASSSYRFPEAFF
.	TRBV12-3/TRBV12-4	TRBJ1-6	.	TGTGCCAGCAGTTTGGTGAGGTCACCCCTCCACTTT	CASSLVRSPLHF
.	TRBV6-5	TRBJ2-4	.	TGTGCCAGCAGTTACGAGGGGGCCAAAAACATTCAGTACTTC	CASSYEGAKNIQYF
.	TRBV16	TRBJ2-2	.	TGTGCCAGCAGCCACCGGGGTACCGGGGAGCTGTTTTTT	CASSHRGTGELFF
.	TRBV2	TRBJ1-5	.	TGTGCCAGCACCGAGTTGGAGGGCCAGCCCCAGCATTTT	CASTELEGQPQHF